Below, 30 T cell receptor beta chains from the same sample are listed, as sequenced in a study of cytomegalovirus exposure and HLA in healthy donors. Sequenced by immunoSEQ multiplex PCR; TCRdb stores in-frame clones only, minus some. The sample holds 150,000 to 180,000 clones, 75% to 90% seen once. The specimen was PBMCs. The receptors stem from a man in his late teens or twenties in good health and CMV-seropositive.

The chain is built from TRBV7-2 and TRBJ2-1, with no clear D. This CDR3 comprises 14 residues. V was pared by 5 bases and J by 4 bases, with 12 bases between. In germline, CDR1 is SGHTA, CDR2 FQGNSA. CDR3 protein: CASSPRSVYNEQFF. DNA for the CDR3: TGTGCCAGCAGCCCGAGGAGTGTTTACAATGAGCAGTTCTTC.

The chain joins TRBV6-5 to TRBJ2-7, with 12 bases aligning to TRBD2. CDR3 length: 16 amino acids. The J segment lost 1 base and the V segment lost 4 bases, leaving 5 bases of the junction unmatched. CDR1 MNHEY and CDR2 SVGAGI come from the germline V gene. CDR3 sequence reads: CASSSLGLAGSYEQYF. The CDR3, as DNA: TGTGCCAGCAGTTCCCTTGGACTAGCGGGGTCCTACGAGCAGTACTTC.

The chain joins TRBV7-9 to TRBJ2-1; 11 bases are a match to TRBD1. The germline V gene has CDR1 SEHNR and CDR2 FQNEAQ (reference sequence). CDR3 length: 16 amino acids. V shed 6 bases and J 0 bases; nucleotides not matched to a gene: 4. CDR3 in amino acids: CASRLGTGGSYNEQFF. The DNA for the CDR3 is TGTGCCAGCAGGCTTGGGACAGGGGGCTCCTACAATGAGCAGTTCTTC.

V gene TRBV12-1 combines with J gene TRBJ1-6. TRBV12-1 is a known pseudogene. The CDR3 has 15 amino acids. Written as DNA, the CDR3 is TGTGCCAGCAGCCCCCCGGGGGGGCGGAATTCACCCCTCCACTTT. Its protein product is CASSPPGGRNSPLHF.

This clone was counted a single time. The rearrangement joins TRBV2 to TRBJ2-3; perhaps TRBD2 as D (6 bases). V was shortened by 6 bases and J by 6 bases, with 10 bases between the two germline ends. The CDR3 spans 12 residues. In germline, CDR1 is SNHLY, CDR2 FYNNEI. The CDR3 DNA is TGTGCCAGCAGGGGCGGGGCCGATACGCAGTATTTT. Protein product: CASRGGADTQYF.

The chain uses TRBV7-3 and TRBJ1-1; 7 bases fit TRBD1. The CDR3 totals 13 residues. With 8 bases clipped from V and 1 base from J, the junction kept 4 bases outside the gene matches. From germline, CDR1 is SGHTA and CDR2 FQGTGA. CDR3 DNA: TGTGCCAGCCAGACAGGGCCGAACACTGAAGCTTTCTTT. The encoded protein is CASQTGPNTEAFF.

V is TRBV2 and J is TRBJ2-3, with 15 bases identical to TRBD2. Trimming at V came to 8 bases and at J to 6 bases, leaving 6 bases not matched to a gene. CDR3 size: 15 residues. Germline V lookup: CDR1 SNHLY, CDR2 FYNNEI. The CDR3 protein is CASGTSGGTLDTQYF. CDR3 sequence (DNA): TGTGCCAGCGGGACTAGCGGGGGGACCCTGGATACGCAGTATTTT.

As DNA, the CDR3 is TGTGCCACCAGCAGAGAGGTGGGGCTGGGTGGCTACACCTTC. Translation gives CATSREVGLGGYTF. J is TRBJ1-2 and V is TRBV15, with D perhaps TRBD1 (5 bases). Trimming removed 0 bases at V and 7 bases at J, with 12 bases between. CDR1 and CDR2 from the germline V gene are LNHNV and YYDKDF (reference sequence). This CDR3 is built from 14 residues.

The V call is TRBV6-5, the J call TRBJ1-6, with D possibly TRBD1 on 6 matching bases. The CDR3 covers 16 residues. Germline-derived CDR1 and CDR2 are MNHEY and SVGAGI. Trimming removed 1 base from V and 7 bases from J, with 14 bases in between. CDR3: CASSYFTGQTNSPLHF. CDR3 nucleotide sequence: TGTGCCAGCAGTTACTTTACTGGACAGACAAATTCACCCCTCCACTTT.

CDR3: CASSPGTGMPEAFF. DNA for the CDR3: TGTGCCAGCAGTCCCGGGACAGGGATGCCTGAAGCTTTCTTT. This sequence joins TRBV6-5 and TRBJ1-1, with 9 bases fitting TRBD1. The V and J ends lost 5 bases and 6 bases, in that order; junction bases with no gene match: 7. The CDR3 extends over 14 amino acids. Germline CDR1 MNHEY, CDR2 SVGAGI.

This chain links TRBV5-1 with TRBJ2-1; D ambiguous. Trimming left V 4 bases short and J 6 bases short, with 11 bases between. The CDR3 runs to 13 residues. The germline V gene encodes CDR1 SGHRS and CDR2 YFSETQ. The CDR3 spells CASSPLGSNEQFF. CDR3 DNA: TGCGCCAGCAGCCCGTTGGGCTCCAATGAGCAGTTCTTC.

The chain combines TRBV6-1 with TRBJ1-4; TRBD1 aligns across 11 bases. With V trimmed by 4 bases and J by 7 bases, 8 bases remained unmatched. The CDR3 is made up of 16 amino acids. The germline V gene encodes CDR1 MNHNS and CDR2 SASEGT. The chain's CDR3 is CASSGGQGVRSEKLFF. The CDR3 DNA sequence: TGTGCCAGCAGTGGGGGACAGGGGGTTAGGAGTGAAAAACTGTTTTTT.

The chain has TRBV7-9 and TRBJ2-2; D ambiguous. Per germline, CDR1 SEHNR and CDR2 FQNEAQ (reference sequence). V was shortened by 5 bases and J by 5 bases, with 12 bases between the two germline ends. This CDR3 is built from 14 residues. In DNA, the CDR3 is TGTGCCAGCAGCCTAATATCCTTAACCGGGGAGCTGTTTTTT. The encoded protein is CASSLISLTGELFF.

The rearrangement links TRBV4-1 to TRBJ1-1, with TRBD1 matching 8 bases. J was trimmed by 0 bases and V by 1 base; bases with no gene match: 7. This CDR3 has 17 residues. The germline CDR1 and CDR2 sequences are MGHRA and YSYEKL. CDR3 residues: CASSQGQGTLMNTEAFF. In DNA, the CDR3 is TGCGCCAGCAGCCAAGGACAGGGGACTTTGATGAACACTGAAGCTTTCTTT.

The table lists this clone with a few counts. The chain joins TRBV30 to TRBJ1-2, with D possibly being TRBD1 (6 bases). The ends were cut back, 3 bases at V and 4 bases at J, with 18 bases in the middle. The germline CDR1 and CDR2 sequences are GTSNPN and SVGIG (reference sequence). This CDR3 has 15 residues. The DNA for the CDR3 is TGTGCCTGGAGCCAACTCCGGGGGGCATCCTATGGCTACACCTTC. Its protein product is CAWSQLRGASYGYTF.

This chain joins TRBV27 and TRBJ2-1, with a possible D match to TRBD2 (5 bases). The CDR3 sequence is 16 residues long. V dropped 6 bases and J dropped 5 bases, with 20 bases sitting between them. CDR1 is MNHEY, CDR2 SMNVEV, per germline (reference sequence). This CDR3 is CASSLVYSGTHNEQFF. Written as DNA, the CDR3 is TGTGCCAGCAGCCTAGTCTATTCGGGAACTCACAATGAGCAGTTCTTC.

The CDR3 loop reads CASSQGPVDNQEKLFF. CDR3 sequence (DNA): TGCGCCAGCAGCCAAGGTCCCGTGGACAATCAGGAAAAACTGTTTTTT. The chain has TRBV4-3 and TRBJ1-4; maybe TRBD1 (5 bases). The CDR3 loop spans 16 amino acids. Trimming took 1 base from V and 8 from J, leaving 17 bases between them. Germline CDR1 LGHNA, CDR2 YSLEER.

This rearrangement joins TRBV4-3 to TRBJ2-7; 7 nucleotides align to TRBD1. The V segment lost 4 bases and the J segment 2 bases; nucleotides outside the gene matches: 5. Germline V gene sequence: CDR1 LGHNA, CDR2 YSLEER. There are 14 residues in the CDR3. In nucleotides, the CDR3 is TGCGCCAGCAGCCCGGGACAGAGGACCTACGAGCAGTACTTC. It codes for CASSPGQRTYEQYF.

Only a few counts were recorded for this clone. The rearrangement uses TRBV5-4 and TRBJ1-1; D unclear. Between the trimmed V and J ends, which lost 0 bases and 8 bases, there was a span of 5 bases. CDR3 length: 11 amino acids. Germline loops: CDR1 SGHNT, CDR2 YYREEE (reference sequence). The CDR3 is CASSLDKEAFF. The DNA for the CDR3 is TGTGCCAGCAGCTTGGATAAAGAAGCTTTCTTT.

This clone was seen a few times. V gene TRBV30 combines with J gene TRBJ1-2; TRBD1 aligns across 10 bases. The CDR3 is made up of 13 amino acids. The germline V gene has CDR1 GTSNPN and CDR2 SVGIG (reference sequence). V shed 3 bases and J 6 bases; nucleotides not matched to a gene: 4. In DNA form, the CDR3 reads TGTGCCTGGAGAACCGGGACAGGGGATGGCTACACCTTC. Translated: CAWRTGTGDGYTF.

The rearrangement uses TRBV14 and TRBJ2-1; D is unclear. The ends were cut back, 8 bases at V and 4 bases at J, with 9 bases in the middle. CDR1 is SGHDN and CDR2 is FVKESK in the germline V gene. The CDR3 extends over 12 amino acids. As DNA, the CDR3 is TGTGCCAGCTCTGGCCAGTACAATGAGCAGTTCTTC. This encodes CASSGQYNEQFF.

J is TRBJ1-6 and V is TRBV7-2, with no clear D. V was pared by 1 base and J by 7 bases, with 14 bases between. Germline loops: CDR1 SGHTA, CDR2 FQGNSA. The CDR3 covers 16 residues. This CDR3 reads CASSLGATSWNSPLHF. DNA for the CDR3: TGTGCCAGCAGCTTAGGCGCCACCTCCTGGAATTCACCCCTCCACTTT.

The J gene is TRBJ1-2, the V gene TRBV5-1; 10 nucleotides agree with TRBD1. Germline V gene data show CDR1 as SGHRS and CDR2 as YFSETQ. After removal of 0 bases from V and 8 bases from J, the junction contained 7 bases not matched to a gene. The CDR3 runs to 15 residues. In DNA form, the CDR3 reads TGCGCCAGCAGCTTGGACCCGGGACAGGGGTTAGGCTACACCTTC. Protein: CASSLDPGQGLGYTF.

This chain uses TRBV6-1 with TRBJ2-4; possibly TRBD2 for D (6 bases). V lost 9 bases and J lost 8, with 17 bases in between. This CDR3 has 13 residues. Germline lookup yields CDR1 MNHNS and CDR2 SASEGT. CDR3 in amino acids: CASTRLGGDIQYF. CDR3 DNA sequence: TGTGCCAGTACCAGACTGGGGGGAGACATTCAGTACTTC.

In this sample, this clone turned up once. The CDR3 sequence: CASSPGSYNSPLHF. The DNA of the CDR3 is TGTGCCAGCAGTCCCGGGTCCTATAATTCACCCCTCCACTTT. The chain carries TRBV6-5 and TRBJ1-6; D remains unclear. The V gene lost 5 bases and the J gene lost 1 base, with 6 bases spanning the gap. Germline V lookup: CDR1 MNHEY, CDR2 SVGAGI. This CDR3 spans 14 amino acids.

The genes are TRBV5-6 and TRBJ2-2; TRBD1 agrees at 7 bases. After removal of 3 bases from V and 8 bases from J, the junction contained 16 bases not matched to a gene. This CDR3 has 17 amino acids. Germline CDR1 and CDR2: SGHDT and YYEEEE. The CDR3 is CASSSNPRDSPSGELFF. CDR3 nucleotide sequence: TGTGCCAGCAGCTCCAATCCCCGGGACAGCCCATCAGGGGAGCTGTTTTTT.

The chain uses TRBV27 and TRBJ2-5; 8 bases map to TRBD2. V lost 2 bases, J lost 4 bases, and 3 bases stayed unmatched. Per the germline V gene, CDR1 is MNHEY and CDR2 is SMNVEV (reference sequence). This CDR3 is built from 14 residues. The CDR3 loop reads CASSLTGGVETQYF. The CDR3 DNA sequence: TGTGCCAGCAGTTTAACCGGGGGGGTAGAGACCCAGTACTTC.

This chain links TRBV5-1 with TRBJ1-1; 9 bases line up with TRBD1. The junction had 5 bases not matched to a gene; V was cut back by 4 bases and J by 4 bases. This CDR3 spans 14 amino acids. CDR1 and CDR2 from the germline V gene are SGHRS and YFSETQ. The DNA for the CDR3 is TGCGCCAGCAGCGGGACAGGGCAGGTCACTGAAGCTTTCTTT. Protein sequence: CASSGTGQVTEAFF.

V gene TRBV4-2 combines with J gene TRBJ2-5, with TRBD2 matching 16 bases. Germline CDR1 is LGHNA and CDR2 is YNFKEQ. With 3 bases clipped from V and 4 bases from J, the junction kept 2 bases outside the gene matches. The CDR3 extends over 16 amino acids. CDR3 in amino acids: CASSQGTSGRAETQYF. The CDR3 coding sequence is TGTGCCAGCAGCCAGGGGACTAGCGGGAGGGCAGAGACCCAGTACTTC.

The gene calls are TRBV30 and TRBJ1-5, with D perhaps TRBD1 (6 bases). Trimming shortened V by 6 bases and J by 0 bases, and 21 bases separated the two germline ends. The CDR3 is 17 amino acids. Per germline, CDR1 GTSNPN and CDR2 SVGIG (reference sequence). The CDR3 protein is CACSQGLGPYSNQPQHF. The CDR3 DNA follows: TGTGCCTGTAGCCAGGGGCTGGGCCCCTATAGCAATCAGCCCCAGCATTTT.